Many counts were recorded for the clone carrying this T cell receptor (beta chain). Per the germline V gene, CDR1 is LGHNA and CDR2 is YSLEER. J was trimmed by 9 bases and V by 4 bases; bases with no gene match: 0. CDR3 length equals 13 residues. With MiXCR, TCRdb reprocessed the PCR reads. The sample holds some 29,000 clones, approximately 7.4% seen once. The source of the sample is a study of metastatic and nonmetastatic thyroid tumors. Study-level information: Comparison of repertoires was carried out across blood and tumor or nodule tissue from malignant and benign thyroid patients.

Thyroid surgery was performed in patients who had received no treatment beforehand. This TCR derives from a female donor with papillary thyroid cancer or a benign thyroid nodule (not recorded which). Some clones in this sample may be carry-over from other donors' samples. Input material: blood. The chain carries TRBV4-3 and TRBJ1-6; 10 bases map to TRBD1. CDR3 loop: CASSRQGASPLHF. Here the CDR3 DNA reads TGCGCCAGCAGCCGACAGGGGGCTTCACCCCTCCACTTT.